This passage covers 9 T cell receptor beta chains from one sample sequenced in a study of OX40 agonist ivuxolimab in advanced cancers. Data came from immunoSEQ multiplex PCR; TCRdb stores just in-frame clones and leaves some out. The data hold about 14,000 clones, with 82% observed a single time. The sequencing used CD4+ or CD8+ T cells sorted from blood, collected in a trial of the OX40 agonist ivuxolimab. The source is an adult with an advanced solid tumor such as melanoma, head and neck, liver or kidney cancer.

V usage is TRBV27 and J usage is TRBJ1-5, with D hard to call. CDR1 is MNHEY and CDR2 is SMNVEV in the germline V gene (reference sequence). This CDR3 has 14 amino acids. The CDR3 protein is CATRRIYSNQPQHF. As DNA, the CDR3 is TGTGCGACTAGACGGATTTATAGCAATCAGCCCCAGCATTTT.

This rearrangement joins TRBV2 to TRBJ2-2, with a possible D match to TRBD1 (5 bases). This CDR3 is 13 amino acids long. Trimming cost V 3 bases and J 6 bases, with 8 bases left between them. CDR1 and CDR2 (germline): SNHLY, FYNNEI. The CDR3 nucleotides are TGTGCCAGCAGTGAGGACAAATCCGGGGAGCTGTTTTTT. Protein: CASSEDKSGELFF.

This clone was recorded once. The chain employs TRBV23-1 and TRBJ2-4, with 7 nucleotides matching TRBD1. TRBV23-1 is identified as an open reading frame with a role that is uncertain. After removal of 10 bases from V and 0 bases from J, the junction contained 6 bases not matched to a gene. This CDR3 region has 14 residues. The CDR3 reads CANRDSLAKNIQYF. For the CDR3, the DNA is TGCGCCAACCGGGACAGTCTAGCCAAAAACATTCAGTACTTC.

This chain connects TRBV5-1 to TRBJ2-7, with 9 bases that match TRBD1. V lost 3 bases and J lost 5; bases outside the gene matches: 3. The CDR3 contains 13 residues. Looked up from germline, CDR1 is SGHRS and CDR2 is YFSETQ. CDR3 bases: TGCGCCAGCAGCTCGGGACAGGGCGACGAGCAGTACTTC. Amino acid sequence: CASSSGQGDEQYF.

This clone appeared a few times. CDR3 amino acids: CASSFDLIQNTEAFF. CDR3 DNA sequence: TGTGCCAGCAGCTTCGATCTGATCCAGAACACTGAAGCTTTCTTT. This sequence joins TRBV7-2 and TRBJ1-1; no clear D gene. Deletions cut 3 bases from V and 1 base from J, with 12 bases between. The germline CDR1 and CDR2 sequences are SGHTA and FQGNSA. The CDR3 sequence is 15 residues long. Combining the CDR3 with reference TRBV7-2 and TRBJ1-1 gives the whole variable domain GAGVSQSPSNKVTEKGKDVELRCDPISGHTALYWYRQSLGQGLEFLIYFQGNSAPDKSGLPSDRFSAERTGGSVSTLTIQRTQQEDSAVYLCASSFDLIQNTEAFFGQGTRLTVV.

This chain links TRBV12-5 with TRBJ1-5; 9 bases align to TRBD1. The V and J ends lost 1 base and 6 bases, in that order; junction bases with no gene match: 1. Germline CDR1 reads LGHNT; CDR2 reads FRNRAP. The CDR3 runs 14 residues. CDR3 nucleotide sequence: TGTGCTAGTGGTTTGGGGACAGGGGTTCAGCCCCAGCATTTT. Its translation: CASGLGTGVQPQHF.

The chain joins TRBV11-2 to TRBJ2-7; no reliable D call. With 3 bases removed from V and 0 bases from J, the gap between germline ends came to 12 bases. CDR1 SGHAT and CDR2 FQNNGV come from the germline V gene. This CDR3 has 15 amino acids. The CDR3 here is CASSFSEGISYEQYF. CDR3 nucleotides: TGTGCCAGCAGCTTCTCGGAAGGGATCTCCTACGAGCAGTACTTC.

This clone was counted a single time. CDR3 sequence: CSVEGPDTDTGELFF. The DNA for the CDR3 is TGCAGCGTTGAAGGACCGGACACGGACACCGGGGAGCTGTTTTTT. The chain carries TRBV29-1 and TRBJ2-2; D is possibly TRBD1 (5 bases). CDR3 length equals 15 residues. Per germline, CDR1 SQVTM and CDR2 ANQGSEA. V lost 1 base and J 3 bases, leaving 12 bases between the germline ends.

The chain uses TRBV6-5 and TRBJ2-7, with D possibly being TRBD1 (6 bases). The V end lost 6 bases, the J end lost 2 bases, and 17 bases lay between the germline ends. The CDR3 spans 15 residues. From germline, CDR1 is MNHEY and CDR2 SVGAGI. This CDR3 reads CASRHTGTPTYEQYF. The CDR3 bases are TGTGCCAGCAGACACACCGGGACACCCACCTACGAGCAGTACTTC.